The clone carrying this TCR beta chain was observed at least ten times. What it recognizes is unknown. TCRdb's copy holds only in-frame clones and misses some; the assay was immunoSEQ multiplex PCR. The data show 50,000 to 60,000 clones, 60% to 75% seen once. This sample stems from a study of CD4+ T cells in melanoma. Notes on the study in general: CD8+ T cell, macrophage and B cell function reportedly correlated with neoantigen-specific CD4+ T cells. In melanoma, neoantigen-specific CD4+ T cells reportedly differed in differentiation state.

CDR1 is SNHLY, CDR2 FYNNEI, per germline. V dropped 2 bases and J dropped 2; count of bases not matched to a gene: 6. CDR3 length: 17 residues. This sequence originates from a human donor with melanoma. The specimen was tumor tissue. V is TRBV2 and J is TRBJ1-5, with 10 bases identical to TRBD1. CDR3 residues: CASSEIGTGVGNQPQHF. Here the CDR3 DNA reads TGTGCCAGCAGTGAAATTGGGACAGGGGTAGGCAATCAGCCCCAGCATTTT.